This T cell receptor beta chain originates from a study of blood T cell repertoires in COVID-19 (dated by TCRdb to 2019 to 2021). Looking at the study overall: Collaborator samples came from the United States, Italy and Spain and covered acute and convalescent phases of COVID-19. Deeply sampled blood TCRbeta repertoires from subjects exposed to, actively infected with, or recovered from COVID-19 were included in the dataset. A freely available public database, intended as a resource for researchers studying the immune response to SARS-CoV-2, is where the repertoires were released. The samples were drawn from two sources: the first 160 participants of the ongoing ImmuneRACE study, and 1,254 subjects contributed by 6 global collaborators. Where available, HLA class I and class II types were taken from metadata supplied by the sample provider and were not determined by assay-based typing. The prospective study material was composed of cDNA or gDNA derived from T cells, B-cell-depleted T cells, or PBMCs. A de-identified subject ID, COVID-19 status, age in years and sex were almost always included in the sample metadata.

This clone showed up just once. This clone's antigen is unknown. No base quality information exists; no much larger clone differs at one position. The collaborating institutions used their own protocols to collect whole blood in K2EDTA tubes. For TCRbeta analysis, collaborators shipped samples as frozen whole blood, isolated PBMCs, or DNA extracted from either of those sample types. The immunoSEQ Assay, a bias-controlled multiplex PCR, was used to amplify TCRbeta CDR3 regions from genomic DNA. In the authors' own workflow: Nucleated cell counts per sample were estimated from amplification of reference gene primers within the assay. To quantify the absolute abundance of each unique TCRbeta CDR3 rearrangement, sequence reads were collapsed and filtered. For each sample, productive Simpson clonality was calculated as the square root of Simpson's diversity index over productive rearrangements. Imported from immuneACCESS, the table was reduced by TCRdb to in-frame sequences with V and J called. These copies leave out some clones; in studies compared against another copy, an unresolved V gene accounts for under half, and the cause of the remainder is not known. The D gene and trimming were derived from the DNA, and the V and J assignments and clone size from that table. In all, the sample holds about 84,000 clones, and less than 90% of those were seen once. More than 1% of the sample comes from the top ten.

V lost 6 bases and J lost 10 bases; the stretch between them is 12 bases long. In the germline V gene, CDR1 corresponds to MNHEY and CDR2 to SVGAGI. The CDR3, from cysteine to phenylalanine, totals 11 residues. The read is trimmed to its CDR3 DNA, 33 bases read in frame from base 1. Paper-wide results and their limitations: The quantity of clinical and demographic metadata differed by source and by participant and was supplied without curation.

The clonotype originates from an older man with active or convalescent COVID-19. This receptor chain uses TRBV6-5 and TRBJ1-2, with the D gene not clear enough to name. The sequenced sample was peripheral blood. The nucleotide sequence is TGTGCCAGCAGGGTCGGGGATGTCTACACCTTC. This gives the protein CASRVGDVYTF.